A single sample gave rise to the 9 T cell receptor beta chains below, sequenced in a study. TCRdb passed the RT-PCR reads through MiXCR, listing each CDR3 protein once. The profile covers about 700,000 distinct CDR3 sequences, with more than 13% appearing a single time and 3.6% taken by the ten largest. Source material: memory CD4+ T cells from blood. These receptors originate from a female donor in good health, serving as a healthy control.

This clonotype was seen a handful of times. This chain's CDR3 is CASSPKRGASGALSYNEQFF. CDR3 DNA: TGTGCCAGCAGCCCAAAGAGAGGGGCTAGCGGGGCCCTCTCCTACAATGAGCAGTTCTTC. The rearrangement links TRBV9 to TRBJ2-1; 9 bases fit TRBD2. CDR3 length equals 20 residues. The junction had 17 bases not matched to a gene; V was cut back by 4 bases and J by 0 bases. Germline values: CDR1 SGDLS, CDR2 YYNGEE.

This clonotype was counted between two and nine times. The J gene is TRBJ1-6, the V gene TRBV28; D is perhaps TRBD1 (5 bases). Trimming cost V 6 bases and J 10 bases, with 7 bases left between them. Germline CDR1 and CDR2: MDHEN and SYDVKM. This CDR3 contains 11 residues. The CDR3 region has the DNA TGTGCCAGCAGGCAGGGCTCACCCCTCCACTTT. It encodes CASRQGSPLHF.

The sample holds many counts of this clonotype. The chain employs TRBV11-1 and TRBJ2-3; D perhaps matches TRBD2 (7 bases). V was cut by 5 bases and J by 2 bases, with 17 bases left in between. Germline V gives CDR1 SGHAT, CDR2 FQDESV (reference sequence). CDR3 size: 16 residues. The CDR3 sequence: CASSPLGGAYTDTQYF. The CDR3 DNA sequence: TGTGCCAGCAGCCCATTAGGGGGGGCTTACACAGATACGCAGTATTTT.

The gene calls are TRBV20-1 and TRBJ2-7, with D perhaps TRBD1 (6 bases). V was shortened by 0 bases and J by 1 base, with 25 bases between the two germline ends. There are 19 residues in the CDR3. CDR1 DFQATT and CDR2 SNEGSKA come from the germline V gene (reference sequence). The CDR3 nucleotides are TGCAGTGCTAGAGATAATTTCCAGAGGCTGGGGACACTATCCTACGAGCAGTACTTC. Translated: CSARDNFQRLGTLSYEQYF.

The CDR3 DNA is TGCGCCAGCAGCCAAGAATATCAGACTAGCGGCCACGAGCAGTACTTC. This codes for CASSQEYQTSGHEQYF. V is TRBV4-3 and J is TRBJ2-7; 9 bases align to TRBD2. Germline V gene sequence: CDR1 LGHNA, CDR2 YSLEER. The V and J ends lost 0 bases and 5 bases, in that order; junction bases with no gene match: 8. The CDR3 extends over 16 amino acids.

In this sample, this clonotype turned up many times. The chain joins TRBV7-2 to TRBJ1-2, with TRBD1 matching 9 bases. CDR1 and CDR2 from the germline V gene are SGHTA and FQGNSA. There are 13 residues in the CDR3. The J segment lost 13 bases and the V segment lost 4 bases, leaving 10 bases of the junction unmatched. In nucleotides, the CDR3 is TGTGCCAGCAGCTCATCAACAGGGGGCGGTTTCACCTTC. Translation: CASSSSTGGGFTF. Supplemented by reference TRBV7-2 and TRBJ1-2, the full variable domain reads GAGVSQSPSNKVTEKGKDVELRCDPISGHTALYWYRQSLGQGLEFLIYFQGNSAPDKSGLPSDRFSAERTGGSVSTLTIQRTQQEDSAVYLCASSSSTGGGFTFGSGTRLTVV.

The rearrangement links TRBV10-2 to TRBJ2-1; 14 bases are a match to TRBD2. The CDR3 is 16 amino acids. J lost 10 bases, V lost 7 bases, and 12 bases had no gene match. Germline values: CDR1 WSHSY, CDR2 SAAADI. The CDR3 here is CASTDLTSGGAGEQFF. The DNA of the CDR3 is TGCGCCAGCACCGACTTGACTAGCGGGGGGGCAGGGGAGCAGTTCTTC.

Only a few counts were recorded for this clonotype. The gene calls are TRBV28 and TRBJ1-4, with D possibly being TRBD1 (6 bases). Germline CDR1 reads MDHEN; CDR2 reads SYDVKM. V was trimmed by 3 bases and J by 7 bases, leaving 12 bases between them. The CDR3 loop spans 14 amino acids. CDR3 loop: CASSFGQMSEKLFF. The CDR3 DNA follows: TGTGCCAGCAGTTTTGGACAGATGAGTGAAAAACTGTTTTTT. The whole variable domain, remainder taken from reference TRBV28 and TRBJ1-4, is DVKVTQSSRYLVKRTGEKVFLECVQDMDHENMFWYRQDPGLGLRLIYFSYDVKMKEKGDIPEGYSVSREKKERFSLILESASTNQTSMYLCASSFGQMSEKLFFGSGTQLSVL.

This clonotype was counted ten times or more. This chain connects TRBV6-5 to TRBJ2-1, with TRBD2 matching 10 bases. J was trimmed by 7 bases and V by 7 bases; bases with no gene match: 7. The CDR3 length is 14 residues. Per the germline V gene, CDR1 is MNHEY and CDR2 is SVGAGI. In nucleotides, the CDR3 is TGTGCCAGCAAGCCGGGACTAGCGAGAAATGAGCAGTTCTTC. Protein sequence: CASKPGLARNEQFF.